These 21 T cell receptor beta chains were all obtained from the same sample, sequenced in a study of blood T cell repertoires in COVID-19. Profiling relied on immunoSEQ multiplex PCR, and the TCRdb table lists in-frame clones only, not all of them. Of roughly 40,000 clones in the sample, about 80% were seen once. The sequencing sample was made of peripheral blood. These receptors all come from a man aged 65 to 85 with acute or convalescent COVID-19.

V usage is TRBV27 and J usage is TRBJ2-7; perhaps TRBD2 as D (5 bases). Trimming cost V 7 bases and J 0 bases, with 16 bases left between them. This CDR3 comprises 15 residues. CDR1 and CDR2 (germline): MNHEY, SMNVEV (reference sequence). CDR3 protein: CASKGRGSSSYEQYF. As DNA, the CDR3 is TGTGCCAGCAAAGGAAGAGGGTCGAGCTCCTACGAGCAGTACTTC.

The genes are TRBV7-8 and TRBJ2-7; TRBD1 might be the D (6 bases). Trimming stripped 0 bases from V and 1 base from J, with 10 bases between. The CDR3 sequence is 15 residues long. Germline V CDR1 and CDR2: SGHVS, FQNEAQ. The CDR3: CASSLARDISYEQYF. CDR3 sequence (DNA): TGTGCCAGCAGCTTAGCCCGGGACATTTCCTACGAGCAGTACTTC.

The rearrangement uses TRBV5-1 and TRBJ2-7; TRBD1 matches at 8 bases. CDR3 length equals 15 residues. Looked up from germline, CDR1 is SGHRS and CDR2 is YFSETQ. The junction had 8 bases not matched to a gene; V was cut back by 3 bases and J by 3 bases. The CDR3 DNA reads TGCGCCAGCAGCTCCATTCCCGGACAGGGCTACGAGCAGTACTTC. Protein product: CASSSIPGQGYEQYF.

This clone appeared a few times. The CDR3 sequence: CASSGTGNGGYTF. CDR3 sequence (DNA): TGTGCCAGCAGCGGGACAGGGAACGGTGGCTACACCTTC. The V and J genes are TRBV7-2 and TRBJ1-2; TRBD1 aligns across 9 bases. V was pared by 5 bases and J by 7 bases, with 5 bases of the junction left unmatched. This CDR3 is built from 13 residues. Looked up from germline, CDR1 is SGHTA and CDR2 is FQGNSA.

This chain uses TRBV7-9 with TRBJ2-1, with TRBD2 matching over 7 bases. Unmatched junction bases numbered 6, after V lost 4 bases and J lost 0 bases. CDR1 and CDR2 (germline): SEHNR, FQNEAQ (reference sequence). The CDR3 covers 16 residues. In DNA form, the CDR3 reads TGTGCCAGCAGCTCCCCGACTAGCAGCTCCTACAATGAGCAGTTCTTC. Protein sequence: CASSSPTSSSYNEQFF.

CDR3 loop: CASSLQVNTEAFF. As DNA, the CDR3 is TGTGCCAGCTCACTACAGGTGAACACTGAAGCTTTCTTT. The chain has TRBV18 and TRBJ1-1, with D maybe TRBD1 (5 bases). The CDR3 is made up of 13 amino acids. Germline V lookup: CDR1 KGHSH, CDR2 LQKENI. Trimming cost V 4 bases and J 0 bases, with 6 bases left between them.

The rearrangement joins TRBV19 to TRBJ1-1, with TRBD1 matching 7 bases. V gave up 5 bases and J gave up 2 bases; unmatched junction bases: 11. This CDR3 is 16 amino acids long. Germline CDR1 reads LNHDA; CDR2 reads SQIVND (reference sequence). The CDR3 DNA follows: TGTGCCAGTAGTCTGCCGGGACAGCAAAAAAACACTGAAGCTTTCTTT. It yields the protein CASSLPGQQKNTEAFF.

DNA of the CDR3: TGTGCCAGCAGTTTCTCTCCGCAAGAGACCCAGTACTTC. This encodes CASSFSPQETQYF. The chain couples TRBV27 to TRBJ2-5; D remains unclear. Germline V gene sequence: CDR1 MNHEY, CDR2 SMNVEV (reference sequence). Trimming took 3 bases from V and 2 from J, leaving 7 bases between them. The CDR3 runs 13 residues.

Written as DNA, the CDR3 is TGTGCCATCAGTCGACAGGGGGCTGGTGACACTGAAGCTTTCTTT. As protein: CAISRQGAGDTEAFF. This chain connects TRBV10-3 to TRBJ1-1; TRBD1 agrees at 10 bases. CDR1 is ENHRY and CDR2 is SYGVKD in the germline V gene. This CDR3 has 15 amino acids. V shed 5 bases and J 3 bases; nucleotides not matched to a gene: 6.

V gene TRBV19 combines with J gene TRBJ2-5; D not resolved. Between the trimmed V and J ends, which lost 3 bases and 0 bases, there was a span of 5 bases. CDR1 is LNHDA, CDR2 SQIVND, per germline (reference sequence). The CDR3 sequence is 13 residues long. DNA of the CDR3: TGTGCCAGTAGTATTTCGTACCAAGAGACCCAGTACTTC. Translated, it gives CASSISYQETQYF.

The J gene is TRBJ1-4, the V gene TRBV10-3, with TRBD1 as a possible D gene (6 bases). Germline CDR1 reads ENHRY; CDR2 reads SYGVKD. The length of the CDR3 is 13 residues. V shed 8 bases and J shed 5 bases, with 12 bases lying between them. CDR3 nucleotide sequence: TGTGCCATCCGACAGGCCCTCAATGAAAAACTGTTTTTT. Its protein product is CAIRQALNEKLFF.

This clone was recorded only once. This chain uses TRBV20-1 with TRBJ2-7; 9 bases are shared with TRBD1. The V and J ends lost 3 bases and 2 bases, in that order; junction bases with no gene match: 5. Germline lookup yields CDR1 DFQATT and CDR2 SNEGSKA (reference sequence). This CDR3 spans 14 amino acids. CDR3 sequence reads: CSASVDRGTYEQYF. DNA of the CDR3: TGCAGTGCTAGTGTGGACAGGGGAACCTACGAGCAGTACTTC.

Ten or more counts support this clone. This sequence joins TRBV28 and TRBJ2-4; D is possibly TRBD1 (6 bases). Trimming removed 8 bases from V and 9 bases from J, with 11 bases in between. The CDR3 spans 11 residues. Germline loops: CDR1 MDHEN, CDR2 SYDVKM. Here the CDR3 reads CASGGLSIQYF. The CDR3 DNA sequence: TGTGCCAGCGGGGGCCTTAGCATTCAGTACTTC.

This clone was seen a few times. CDR3 region: CASSPGTEPYGYTF. The CDR3 bases are TGCGCCAGCAGCCCTGGGACAGAACCTTATGGCTACACCTTC. The chain joins TRBV4-1 to TRBJ1-2; TRBD1 matches at 7 bases. V gave up 4 bases and J gave up 5 bases; unmatched junction bases: 7. Looked up from germline, CDR1 is MGHRA and CDR2 is YSYEKL. CDR3 length: 14 amino acids.

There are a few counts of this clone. The CDR3 reads CASTLSGQGSWEQYF. The CDR3 DNA reads as TGTGCCAGCACCCTATCGGGACAGGGATCTTGGGAGCAGTACTTC. The rearrangement joins TRBV28 to TRBJ2-7; 9 bases are shared with TRBD1. There are 15 residues in the CDR3. CDR1 MDHEN and CDR2 SYDVKM come from the germline V gene. J was trimmed by 7 bases and V by 7 bases; bases with no gene match: 14.

CDR3 region: CASSVDISGNTIYF. The CDR3 DNA sequence: TGCGCCAGCAGTGTGGACATCTCTGGAAACACCATATATTTT. V is TRBV10-1 and J is TRBJ1-3, with D possibly being TRBD1 (5 bases). CDR3 length: 14 amino acids. V shed 4 bases and J shed 0 bases, with 7 bases lying between them. Germline V CDR1 and CDR2: WNHNN, SYGVQD (reference sequence).

The CDR3 spells CASRADREYSPLHF. As DNA, the CDR3 is TGTGCCAGCAGAGCGGACAGGGAATATTCACCCCTCCACTTT. V gene TRBV28 combines with J gene TRBJ1-6, with 8 nucleotides matching TRBD1. The ends lost 6 bases at V and 8 bases at J; junction bases unmatched: 6. The CDR3 length is 14 residues. Germline CDR1 reads MDHEN; CDR2 reads SYDVKM. Full variable domain (remainder filled in from reference TRBV28 and TRBJ1-6): DVKVTQSSRYLVKRTGEKVFLECVQDMDHENMFWYRQDPGLGLRLIYFSYDVKMKEKGDIPEGYSVSREKKERFSLILESASTNQTSMYLCASRADREYSPLHFGNGTRLTVT.

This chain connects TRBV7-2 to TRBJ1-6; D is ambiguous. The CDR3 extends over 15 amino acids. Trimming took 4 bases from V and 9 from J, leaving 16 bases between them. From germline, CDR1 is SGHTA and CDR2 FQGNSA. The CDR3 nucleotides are TGTGCCAGCAGCTCATCAATAAGAGGTAGTTCACCCCTCCACTTT. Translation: CASSSSIRGSSPLHF.

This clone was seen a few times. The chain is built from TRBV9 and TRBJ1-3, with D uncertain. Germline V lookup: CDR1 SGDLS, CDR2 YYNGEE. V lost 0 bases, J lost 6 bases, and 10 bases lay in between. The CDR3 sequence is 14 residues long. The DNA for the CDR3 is TGTGCCAGCAGCGTAGCCTGGGGAGAAAACACCATATATTTT. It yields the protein CASSVAWGENTIYF.

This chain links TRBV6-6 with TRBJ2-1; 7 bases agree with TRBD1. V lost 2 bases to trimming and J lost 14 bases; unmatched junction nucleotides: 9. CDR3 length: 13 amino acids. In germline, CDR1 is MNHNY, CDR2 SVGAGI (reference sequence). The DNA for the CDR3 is TGTGCCAGCAGTTACCGCGACGGGACAGATAAGTTCTTC. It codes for CASSYRDGTDKFF.

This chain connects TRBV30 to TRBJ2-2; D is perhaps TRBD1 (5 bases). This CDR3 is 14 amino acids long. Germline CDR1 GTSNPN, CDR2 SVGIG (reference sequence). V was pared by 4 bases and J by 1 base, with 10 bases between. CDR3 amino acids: CAWKWGKNTGELFF. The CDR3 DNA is TGTGCCTGGAAGTGGGGCAAGAACACCGGGGAGCTGTTTTTT.